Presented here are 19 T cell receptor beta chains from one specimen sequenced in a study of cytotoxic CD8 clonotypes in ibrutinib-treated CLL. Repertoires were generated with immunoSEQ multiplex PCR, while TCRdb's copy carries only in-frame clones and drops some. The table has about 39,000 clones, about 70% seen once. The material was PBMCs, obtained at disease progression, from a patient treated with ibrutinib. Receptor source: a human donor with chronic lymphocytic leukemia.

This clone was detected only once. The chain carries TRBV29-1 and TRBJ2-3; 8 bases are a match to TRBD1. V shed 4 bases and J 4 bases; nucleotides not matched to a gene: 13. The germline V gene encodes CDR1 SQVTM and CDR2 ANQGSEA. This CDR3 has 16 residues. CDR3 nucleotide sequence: TGCAGCGTTGGAACCCCTGGACAGGGTGGGCCAGATACGCAGTATTTT. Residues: CSVGTPGQGGPDTQYF.

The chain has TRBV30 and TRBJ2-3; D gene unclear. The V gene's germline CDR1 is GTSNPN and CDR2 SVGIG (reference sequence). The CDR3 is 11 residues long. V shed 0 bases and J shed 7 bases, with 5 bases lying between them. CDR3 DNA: TGTGCCTGGAGTGTCCCGTATACGCAGTATTTT. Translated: CAWSVPYTQYF.

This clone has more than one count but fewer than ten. This CDR3 is CAWATGNYGYTF. Here the CDR3 DNA reads TGTGCCTGGGCGACAGGGAACTATGGCTACACCTTC. The gene calls are TRBV30 and TRBJ1-2; TRBD1 matches 7 bases. CDR3 length: 12 residues. Germline lookup yields CDR1 GTSNPN and CDR2 SVGIG (reference sequence). Losses at the gene ends were 5 bases for V and 2 bases for J; bases not matched to a gene: 2.

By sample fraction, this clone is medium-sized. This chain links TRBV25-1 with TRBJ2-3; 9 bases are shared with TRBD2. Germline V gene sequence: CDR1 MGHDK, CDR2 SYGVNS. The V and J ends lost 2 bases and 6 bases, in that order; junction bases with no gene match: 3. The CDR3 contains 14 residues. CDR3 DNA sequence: TGTGCCAGCAGTGAACCCGGACTAGCGGATACGCAGTATTTT. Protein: CASSEPGLADTQYF.

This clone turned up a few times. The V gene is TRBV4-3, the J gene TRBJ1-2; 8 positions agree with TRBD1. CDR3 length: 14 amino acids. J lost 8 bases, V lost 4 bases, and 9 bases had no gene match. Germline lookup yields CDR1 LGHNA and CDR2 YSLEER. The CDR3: CASSPGQGAGGYTF. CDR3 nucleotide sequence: TGCGCCAGCAGCCCGGGGCAGGGGGCGGGCGGCTACACCTTC.

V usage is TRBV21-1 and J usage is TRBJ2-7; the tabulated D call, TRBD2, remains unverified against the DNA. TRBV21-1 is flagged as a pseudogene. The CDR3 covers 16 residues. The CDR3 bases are TGTGCCAGCAGCAACCTGGGAATTAGCGGGCCGGGAGAGCAGTACTTC. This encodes CASSNLGISGPGEQYF.

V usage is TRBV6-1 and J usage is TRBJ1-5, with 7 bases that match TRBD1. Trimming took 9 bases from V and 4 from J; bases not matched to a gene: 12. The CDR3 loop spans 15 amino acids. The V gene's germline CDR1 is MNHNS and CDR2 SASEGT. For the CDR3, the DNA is TGTGCCAGTATACTTAACCCAGGGGGTAATCAGCCCCAGCATTTT. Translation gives CASILNPGGNQPQHF.

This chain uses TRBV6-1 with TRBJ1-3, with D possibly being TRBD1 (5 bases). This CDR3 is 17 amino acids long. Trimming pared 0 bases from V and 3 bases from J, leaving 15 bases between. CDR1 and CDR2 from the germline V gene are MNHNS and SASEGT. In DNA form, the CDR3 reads TGTGCCAGCAGTGAAGCGCCAAGGGGCGATCTTGGAAACACCATATATTTT. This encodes CASSEAPRGDLGNTIYF.

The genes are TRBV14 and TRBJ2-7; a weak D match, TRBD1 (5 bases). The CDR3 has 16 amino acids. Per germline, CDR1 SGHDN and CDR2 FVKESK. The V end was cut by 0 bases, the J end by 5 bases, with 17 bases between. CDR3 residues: CASSQENGWGRHEQYF. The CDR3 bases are TGTGCCAGCAGCCAAGAAAATGGGTGGGGCCGACACGAGCAGTACTTC. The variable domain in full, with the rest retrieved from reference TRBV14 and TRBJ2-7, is EAGVTQFPSHSVIEKGQTVTLRCDPISGHDNLYWYRRVMGKEIKFLLHFVKESKQDESGMPNNRFLAERTGGTYSTLKVQPAELEDSGVYFCASSQENGWGRHEQYFGPGTRLTVT.

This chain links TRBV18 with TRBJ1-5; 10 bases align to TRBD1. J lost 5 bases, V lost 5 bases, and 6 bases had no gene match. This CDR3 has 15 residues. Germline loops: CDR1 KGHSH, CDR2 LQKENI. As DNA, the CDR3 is TGTGCCAGCTCAAAGGGACAGGGGTTGGATCAGCCCCAGCATTTT. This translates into CASSKGQGLDQPQHF.

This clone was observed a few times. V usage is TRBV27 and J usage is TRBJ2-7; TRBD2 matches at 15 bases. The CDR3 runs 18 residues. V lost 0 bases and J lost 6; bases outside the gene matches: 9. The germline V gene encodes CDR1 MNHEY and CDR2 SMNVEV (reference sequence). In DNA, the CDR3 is TGTGCCAGCAGTTTATCTCGTCTGGGACTAGCGGGAGGAATCGAGCAGTACTTC. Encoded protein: CASSLSRLGLAGGIEQYF.

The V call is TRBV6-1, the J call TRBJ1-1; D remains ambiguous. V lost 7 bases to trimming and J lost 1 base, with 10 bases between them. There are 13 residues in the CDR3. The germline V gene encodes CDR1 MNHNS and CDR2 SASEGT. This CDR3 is CASTEPRNTEAFF. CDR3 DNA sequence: TGTGCCAGCACCGAGCCCCGGAACACTGAAGCTTTCTTT.

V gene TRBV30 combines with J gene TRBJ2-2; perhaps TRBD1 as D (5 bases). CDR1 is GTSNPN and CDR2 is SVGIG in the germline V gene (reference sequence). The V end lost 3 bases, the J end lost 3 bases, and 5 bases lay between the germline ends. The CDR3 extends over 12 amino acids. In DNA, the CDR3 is TGTGCCTGGAGAGGGGACACCGGGGAGCTGTTTTTT. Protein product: CAWRGDTGELFF.

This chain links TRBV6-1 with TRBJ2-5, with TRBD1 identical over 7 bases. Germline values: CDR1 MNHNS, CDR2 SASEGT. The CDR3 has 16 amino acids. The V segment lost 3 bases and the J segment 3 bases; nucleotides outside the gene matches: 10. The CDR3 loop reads CASSESSGTVKETQYF. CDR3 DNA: TGTGCCAGCAGTGAGTCCTCCGGGACAGTAAAAGAGACCCAGTACTTC.

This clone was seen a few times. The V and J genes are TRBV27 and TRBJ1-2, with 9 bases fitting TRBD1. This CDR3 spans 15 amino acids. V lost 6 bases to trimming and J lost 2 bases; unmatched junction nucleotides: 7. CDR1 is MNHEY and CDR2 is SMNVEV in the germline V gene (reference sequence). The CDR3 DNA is TGTGCCAGCAGCCAGACCGGGACAGGGAACTATGGCTACACCTTC. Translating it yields CASSQTGTGNYGYTF.

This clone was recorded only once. The DNA for the CDR3 is TGTGCCAGCAGCTTAGGGGCTTTCGAGCAGTACTTC. Encoded protein: CASSLGAFEQYF. The genes are TRBV7-8 and TRBJ2-7, with unresolved D. Germline V gene sequence: CDR1 SGHVS, CDR2 FQNEAQ. The length of the CDR3 is 12 residues. The V and J ends lost 1 base and 6 bases respectively, with 7 bases between them.

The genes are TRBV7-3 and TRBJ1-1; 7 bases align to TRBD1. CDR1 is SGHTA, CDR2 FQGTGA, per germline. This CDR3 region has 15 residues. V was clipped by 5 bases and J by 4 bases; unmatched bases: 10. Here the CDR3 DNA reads TGTGCCAGCAGCAAGACAGGGCGTGGTGGCACTGAAGCTTTCTTT. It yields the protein CASSKTGRGGTEAFF.

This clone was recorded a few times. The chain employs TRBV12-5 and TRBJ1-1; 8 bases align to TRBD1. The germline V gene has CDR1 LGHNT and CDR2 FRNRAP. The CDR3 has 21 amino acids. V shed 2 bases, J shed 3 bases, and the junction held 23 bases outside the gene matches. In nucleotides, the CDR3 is TGTGCTAGTGGTTTGATGCTGACAGGGGATGAGGCGAGCTTACTCCACACTGAAGCTTTCTTT. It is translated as CASGLMLTGDEASLLHTEAFF.

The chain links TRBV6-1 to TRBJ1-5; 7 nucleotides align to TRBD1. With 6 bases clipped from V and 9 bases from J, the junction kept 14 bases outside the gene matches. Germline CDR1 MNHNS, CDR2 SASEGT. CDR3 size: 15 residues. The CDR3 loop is CASSPALAGGTPQHF. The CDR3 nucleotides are TGTGCCAGCAGCCCGGCGCTGGCAGGGGGGACGCCCCAGCATTTT.